This T cell receptor (beta chain) is from a study of blood T cell repertoires in COVID-19. The authors' processing: Reference gene primer amplification gave estimated nucleated cell counts. Produced via immunoSEQ multiplex PCR; TCRdb's table is partial and in-frame only. V and J calls and clone size are as listed in that table; D and trimming were resolved from the DNA. The table records 150,000 to 200,000 clones, about 85% of them present only once. The CDR3 consists of 15 residues. The V gene's germline CDR1 is GTSNPN and CDR2 SVGIG (reference sequence). Trimming cost V 8 bases and J 3 bases; bases outside gene matches: 10.

The rearrangement uses TRBV30 and TRBJ2-3, with TRBD2 identical over 11 bases. The sequence derives from a woman of 80 years or more with acute or convalescent COVID-19. Material for sequencing was peripheral blood. DNA of the CDR3: TGTGCCGCGAACCTACTAGCGGGAGAGACAGATACGCAGTATTTT. It encodes CAANLLAGETDTQYF.